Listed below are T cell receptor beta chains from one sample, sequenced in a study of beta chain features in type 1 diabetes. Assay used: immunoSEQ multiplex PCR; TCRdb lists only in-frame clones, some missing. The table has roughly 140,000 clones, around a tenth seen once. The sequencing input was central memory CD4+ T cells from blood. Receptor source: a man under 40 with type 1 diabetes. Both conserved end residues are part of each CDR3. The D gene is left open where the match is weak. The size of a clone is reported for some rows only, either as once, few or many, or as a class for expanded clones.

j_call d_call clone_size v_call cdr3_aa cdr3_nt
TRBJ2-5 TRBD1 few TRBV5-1 CASSSGTGRETQYF TGCGCCAGCAGCTCCGGGACAGGGCGGGAGACCCAGTACTTC
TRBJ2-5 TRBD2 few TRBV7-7 CASSLGASGRVETQYF TGTGCTAGCAGCTTAGGCGCTAGCGGGAGGGTAGAGACCCAGTACTTC
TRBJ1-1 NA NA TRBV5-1 CASSLGQFPEAFF TGCGCCAGCAGCTTGGGGCAGTTTCCTGAAGCTTTCTTT
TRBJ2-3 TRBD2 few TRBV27 CASSDPGLAGGPDTQYF TGTGCCAGCAGTGACCCAGGACTAGCGGGAGGCCCAGATACGCAGTATTTT
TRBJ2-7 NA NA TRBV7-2 CASSIHGGSYEQYF TGTGCCAGCAGTATACACGGGGGCTCCTACGAGCAGTACTTC
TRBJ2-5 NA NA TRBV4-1 CASSQLADQETQYF TGCGCCAGCAGCCAATTAGCGGACCAAGAGACCCAGTACTTC
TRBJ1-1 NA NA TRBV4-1 CASNTNGGGQAFF TGCGCCAGCAACACAAACGGCGGGGGACAAGCTTTCTTT
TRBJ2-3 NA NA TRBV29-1 CSVEAASGSTDTQYF TGCAGCGTTGAAGCGGCAAGCGGAAGCACAGATACGCAGTATTTT
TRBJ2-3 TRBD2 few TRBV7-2 CASSLGLAAGDTQYF TGTGCCAGCAGCCTAGGACTAGCGGCTGGAGATACGCAGTATTTT
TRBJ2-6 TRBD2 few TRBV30 CAWGRTSGANVLTF TGTGCCTGGGGACGGACTAGTGGGGCCAACGTCCTGACTTTC
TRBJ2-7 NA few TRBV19 CASSITGGAAYEQYF TGTGCCAGTAGTATAACGGGCGGGGCAGCCTACGAGCAGTACTTC
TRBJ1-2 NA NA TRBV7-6 CASSSRGPNYGYTF TGTGCCAGCAGCTCCCGTGGCCCTAACTATGGCTACACCTTC
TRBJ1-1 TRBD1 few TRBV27 CASSPATGVGEAFF TGTGCCAGCAGTCCGGCGACAGGGGTAGGTGAAGCTTTCTTT
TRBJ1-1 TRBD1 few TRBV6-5 CASRAGQGLNTEAFF TGTGCCAGCAGGGCTGGACAGGGTCTGAACACTGAAGCTTTCTTT
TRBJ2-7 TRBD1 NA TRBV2 CASSYRGEQYF TGTGCCAGCAGTTACAGGGGCGAGCAGTACTTC
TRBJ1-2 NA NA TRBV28 CASSQDSELLYGYTF TGTGCCAGCAGTCAAGACAGCGAACTGCTCTATGGCTACACCTTC
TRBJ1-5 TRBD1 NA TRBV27 CASSRDRVSAQPQHF TGTGCCAGCAGCCGGGACAGGGTCTCAGCTCAGCCCCAGCATTTT
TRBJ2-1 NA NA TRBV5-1 CASRVASGSYNEQFF TGCGCCAGCAGGGTAGCGTCAGGCTCCTACAATGAGCAGTTCTTC
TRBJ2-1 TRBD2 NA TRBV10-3 CAISESSSGIPLYNEQFF TGTGCCATCAGTGAGTCGTCTAGCGGGATTCCCCTATACAATGAGCAGTTCTTC
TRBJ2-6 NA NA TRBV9 CASSPSVGAGANVLTF TGTGCCAGCAGCCCCAGCGTCGGGGCTGGGGCCAACGTCCTGACTTTC
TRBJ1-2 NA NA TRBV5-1 CASSLVGEGGYTF TGCGCCAGCAGCTTGGTCGGGGAGGGTGGCTACACCTTC
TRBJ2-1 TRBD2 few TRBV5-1 CASSLAGTSGGEEQFF TGCGCCAGCAGCTTGGCCGGGACTAGCGGGGGGGAGGAGCAGTTCTTC
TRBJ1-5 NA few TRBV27 CASSLLGQPQHF TGTGCCAGCAGTTTACTCGGTCAGCCCCAGCATTTT
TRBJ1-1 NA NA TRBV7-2 CASGSGSSTEAFF TGTGCCAGCGGATCCGGGAGTAGCACTGAAGCTTTCTTT
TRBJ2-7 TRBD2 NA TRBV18 CASSLAGGSSYEQYF TGTGCCAGCTCTCTAGCGGGAGGGAGCTCCTACGAGCAGTACTTC
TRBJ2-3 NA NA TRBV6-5 CASREPQSTDTQYF TGTGCCAGCAGGGAGCCTCAAAGCACAGATACGCAGTATTTT
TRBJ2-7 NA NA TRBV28 CASSSEVDRTYSYEQYF TGTGCCAGCAGTTCCGAGGTCGACAGGACTTACTCCTACGAGCAGTACTTC
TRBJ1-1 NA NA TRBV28 CASSVHGAAFF TGTGCCAGCAGTGTACACGGAGCAGCTTTCTTT
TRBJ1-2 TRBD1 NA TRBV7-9 CASSPRSGTGVRGYTF TGTGCCAGCAGCCCTCGATCCGGGACAGGGGTTCGTGGCTACACCTTC
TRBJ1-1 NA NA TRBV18 CASSPRNQEAFF TGTGCCAGCTCACCCAGGAATCAGGAAGCTTTCTTT
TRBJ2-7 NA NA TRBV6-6 CASSPERQWSSYEQYF TGTGCCAGCAGCCCGGAAAGACAGTGGAGCTCCTACGAGCAGTACTTC
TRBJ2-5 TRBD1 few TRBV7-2 CASSSDRAYYQETQYF TGTGCCAGCAGCTCTGACAGGGCGTACTACCAAGAGACCCAGTACTTC
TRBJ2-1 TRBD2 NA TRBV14 CASSLKTSGRALYNEQFF TGTGCCAGCAGCCTTAAGACTAGCGGGAGGGCCTTATACAATGAGCAGTTCTTC
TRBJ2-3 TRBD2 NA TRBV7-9 CASSFSSGSSDTQYF TGTGCCAGCAGCTTCTCTAGCGGGAGTTCAGATACGCAGTATTTT
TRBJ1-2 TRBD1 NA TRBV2 CASSRTGDYGYTF TGTGCCAGCAGTCGGACAGGGGACTATGGCTACACCTTC
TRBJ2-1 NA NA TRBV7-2 CASSSGQLNEQFF TGTGCCAGCAGCTCAGGACAGTTAAATGAGCAGTTCTTC
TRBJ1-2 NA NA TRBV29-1 CSVVSGENYGYTF TGCAGCGTTGTGTCAGGGGAGAACTATGGCTACACCTTC
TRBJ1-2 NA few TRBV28 CASSLETGAYGYTF TGTGCCAGCAGTTTGGAGACAGGAGCCTATGGCTACACCTTC
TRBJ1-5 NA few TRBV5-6 CASSLGLGQSNQPQHF TGTGCCAGCAGCTTGGGCCTTGGACAGAGTAATCAGCCCCAGCATTTT
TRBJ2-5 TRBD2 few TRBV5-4 CASSPGGLHQETQYF TGTGCCAGCAGCCCGGGGGGACTACACCAAGAGACCCAGTACTTC
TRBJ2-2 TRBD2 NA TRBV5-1 CASSLASSGRTGELFF TGCGCCAGCAGCTTGGCGAGTAGCGGGAGGACCGGGGAGCTGTTTTTT
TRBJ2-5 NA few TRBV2 CASTRDTQETQYF TGTGCCAGCACCCGGGACACCCAAGAGACCCAGTACTTC
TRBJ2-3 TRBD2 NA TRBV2 CASSAVAGDTDTQYF TGTGCCAGCAGTGCGGTAGCGGGGGACACAGATACGCAGTATTTT
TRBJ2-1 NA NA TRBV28 CASSRGTAPRSEQFF TGTGCCAGCAGCCGTGGGACTGCCCCCAGGTCCGAGCAGTTCTTC